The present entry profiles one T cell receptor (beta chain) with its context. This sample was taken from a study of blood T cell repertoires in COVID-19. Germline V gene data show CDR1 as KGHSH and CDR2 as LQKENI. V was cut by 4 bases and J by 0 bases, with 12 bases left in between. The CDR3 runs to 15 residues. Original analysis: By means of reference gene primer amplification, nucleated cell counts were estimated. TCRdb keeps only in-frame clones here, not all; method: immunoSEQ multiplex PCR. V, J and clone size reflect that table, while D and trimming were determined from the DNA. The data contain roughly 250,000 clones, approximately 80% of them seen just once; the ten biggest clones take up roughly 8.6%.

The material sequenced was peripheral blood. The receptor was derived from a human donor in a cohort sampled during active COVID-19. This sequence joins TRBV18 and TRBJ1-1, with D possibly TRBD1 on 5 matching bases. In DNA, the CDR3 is TGTGCCAGCTCACGATTGCCAGGGATGAACACTGAAGCTTTCTTT. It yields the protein CASSRLPGMNTEAFF.